This TCR beta chain emerged from a study of blood T cell repertoires in COVID-19. The J segment lost 6 bases and the V segment lost 1 base, leaving 6 bases of the junction unmatched. CDR1 is SGHVS and CDR2 is FQNEAQ in the germline V gene. The CDR3 totals 15 residues. Libraries were prepared by immunoSEQ multiplex PCR; TCRdb keeps only in-frame clonotypes and omits some of them. This table holds approximately 200,000 clones, 85% found once. The receptor was isolated from a man aged 35 to 55 who had recovered from COVID-19. Specimen: PBMCs or T cells enriched from blood (not recorded which). This rearrangement joins TRBV7-8 to TRBJ2-1; 7 bases fit TRBD2. CDR3 residues: CASSLGAGPGNEQFF. The CDR3 nucleotides read TGTGCCAGCAGCTTAGGAGCGGGACCGGGCAATGAGCAGTTCTTC.